This TCR beta chain was sequenced during a study of CD8 T cells in Susac syndrome. Turning to the study itself: Patients with Susac syndrome were, at the time of blood collection, therapy-naive, maintained on corticosteroids, or maintained on intravenous immunoglobulin alone.

Findings and caveats of the study: Across the total CD8+ repertoires, some 16 Susac-specific public clones were found. The CD8+ TEMRA repertoires yielded five such clones.

For this clonotype: Its antigen is unknown.

Sequencing targeted TCR beta in blood CD8+ and CD4+ T cells. Random hexamers were used to reverse transcribe about 0.45 to 1 ug of RNA. With immunoSEQ multiplex PCR, TCR beta CDR3 was amplified across 54 Vbeta and 13 Jbeta. In TCRdb, the immunoSEQ multiplex PCR reads were re-called with MiXCR into one record per CDR3 protein. This sample yields approximately 190,000 distinct CDR3 sequences, of which approximately 95% are seen a single time; less than 0.2% belongs to the top ten. This CDR3 region has 15 residues. J was trimmed by 0 bases and V by 8 bases; bases with no gene match: 0. The TCR sequence derives from a human donor with Susac syndrome. This chain uses TRBV12-3 or TRBV12-4 with TRBJ2-3; TRBD2 aligns across 15 bases. Specimen: CD8+ T cells from PBMCs. CDR3 DNA sequence: TGTGCCAGCGGGACTAGCGGGGGGAGCACAGATACGCAGTATTTT. Translated, it gives CASGTSGGSTDTQYF.